This entry concerns a single TCR beta chain. The sample comes from a study of blood T cell repertoires in COVID-19. Across the study: The United States, Italy and Spain were the sources of the acute and convalescent COVID-19 samples. PBMCs, B-cell-depleted T cells, or T cells provided the cDNA or gDNA that made up the material.

The V gene end was trimmed by 3 bases and the J gene end by 2 bases; junction bases not matched to a gene: 5. The length of the CDR3 is 15 residues. Germline CDR1 reads WNHNN; CDR2 reads SYGVQD (reference sequence). In the authors' methods: Amplified reference gene primers provided the basis for estimating nucleated cell counts. Clones were read by immunoSEQ multiplex PCR, and TCRdb kept only the in-frame ones, dropping some. The DNA was the basis for D and trimming; V, J and clone size are from that table. The repertoire holds about 100,000 clones, with approximately 87% as singletons. The V and J genes are TRBV10-1 and TRBJ2-3; TRBD2 matches at 7 bases. This clonotype was sampled from a human donor in a cohort sampled during active COVID-19. The source material was peripheral blood. CDR3 sequence (DNA): TGCGCCAGCAGTGAAAGAGCGGGAATCACAGATACGCAGTATTTT. Translated: CASSERAGITDTQYF.